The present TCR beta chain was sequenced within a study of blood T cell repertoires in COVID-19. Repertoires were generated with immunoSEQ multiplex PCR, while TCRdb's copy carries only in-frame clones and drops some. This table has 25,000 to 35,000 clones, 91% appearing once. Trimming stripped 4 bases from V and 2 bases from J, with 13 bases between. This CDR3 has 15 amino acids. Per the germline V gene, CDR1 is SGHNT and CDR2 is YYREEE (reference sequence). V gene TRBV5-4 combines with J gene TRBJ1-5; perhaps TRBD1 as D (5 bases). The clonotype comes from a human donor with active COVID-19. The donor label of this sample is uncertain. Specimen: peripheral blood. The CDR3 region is CASSQSGQGNQPQHF. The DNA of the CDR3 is TGTGCCAGCAGCCAATCAGGGCAGGGCAATCAGCCCCAGCATTTT.